What follows are 19 T cell receptor beta chains derived from one specimen sequenced in a study of T cell repertoires in MIS-A myocarditis. Only in-frame clones appear in the TCRdb table, and some are missing; sequencing was by immunoSEQ multiplex PCR. The sample records roughly 15,000 clones, 74% being singletons. Sequencing input: left ventricle heart tissue obtained at autopsy. The receptors were sampled from a young man with fulminant myocarditis from multisystem inflammatory syndrome in adults (MIS-A) after COVID-19.

This clone was counted only a few times. The gene calls are TRBV5-8 and TRBJ2-7, with 9 bases aligning to TRBD1. The V and J ends lost 2 bases and 7 bases, in that order; junction bases with no gene match: 7. The CDR3 runs to 14 residues. Germline assignment: CDR1 SGHTS and CDR2 YDEGEE. The CDR3 sequence is CASSLPQGAGEQYF. CDR3 nucleotide sequence: TGTGCCAGCAGCTTACCACAGGGGGCGGGAGAGCAGTACTTC.

This clone was seen a few times. This chain uses TRBV27 with TRBJ2-2; 7 bases are a match to TRBD1. The CDR3 covers 15 residues. V lost 3 bases and J lost 6; bases outside the gene matches: 7. Germline CDR1 and CDR2: MNHEY and SMNVEV (reference sequence). In DNA form, the CDR3 reads TGTGCCAGCAGTTTTTACAGGGGAAGGGCCGGGGAGCTGTTTTTT. This gives the protein CASSFYRGRAGELFF.

This sequence joins TRBV5-4 and TRBJ1-2, with 7 bases that match TRBD1. The length of the CDR3 is 17 residues. From germline, CDR1 is SGHNT and CDR2 YYREEE (reference sequence). After removal of 3 bases from V and 6 bases from J, the junction contained 17 bases not matched to a gene. This CDR3 is CASSSDNLSTGEDGYTF. CDR3 coding DNA: TGTGCCAGCAGCTCCGATAATCTTTCAACAGGGGAGGATGGCTACACCTTC.

Regarding this clone: Other DNA sequences within the sample encode an identical CDR3. V usage is TRBV5-1 and J usage is TRBJ2-7, with 8 bases matching TRBD1. The CDR3 extends over 15 amino acids. From germline, CDR1 is SGHRS and CDR2 YFSETQ. J gave up 6 bases and V 4 bases, and 12 bases lay outside the gene matches. CDR3 in amino acids: CASSIISGGSSEQYF. As DNA, the CDR3 is TGCGCCAGCAGCATCATCTCAGGGGGCTCGAGCGAGCAGTACTTC.

The rearrangement links TRBV6-6 to TRBJ2-7; tentatively, D is TRBD1 or TRBD2 (6 bases each). CDR1 and CDR2 from the germline V gene are MNHNY and SVGAGI (reference sequence). CDR3 length equals 13 residues. The V end was cut by 8 bases, the J end by 4 bases, with 15 bases between. The CDR3: CASGLGGQYEQYF. The CDR3 DNA is TGTGCCAGCGGACTTGGGGGGCAGTACGAGCAGTACTTC.

The rearrangement joins TRBV5-6 to TRBJ2-7, with 8 bases that match TRBD1. Germline V gene lookup returns CDR1 SGHDT and CDR2 YYEEEE. The J segment lost 1 base and the V segment lost 3 bases, leaving 3 bases of the junction unmatched. This CDR3 region has 14 residues. CDR3 in DNA: TGTGCCAGCAGCTGGACAGGGCCATCCTACGAGCAGTACTTC. Amino acids: CASSWTGPSYEQYF.

The chain combines TRBV5-1 with TRBJ2-7; 7 bases align to TRBD1. This CDR3 is 14 amino acids long. The V gene end was trimmed by 0 bases and the J gene end by 2 bases; junction bases not matched to a gene: 2. From germline, CDR1 is SGHRS and CDR2 YFSETQ. The CDR3: CASSLAGGPYEQYF. CDR3 bases: TGCGCCAGCAGCTTGGCAGGGGGACCCTACGAGCAGTACTTC.

The V and J genes are TRBV28 and TRBJ2-2; maybe TRBD2 (6 bases). V lost 9 bases to trimming and J lost 3 bases, with 14 bases between them. Germline V gene sequence: CDR1 MDHEN, CDR2 SYDVKM. The CDR3 has 14 residues. The CDR3 region has the DNA TGTGCCAGTGCGGGGACTCGATACACCGGGGAGCTGTTTTTT. Translating it yields CASAGTRYTGELFF.

The V and J genes are TRBV27 and TRBJ1-6; D is uncertain. V was shortened by 5 bases and J by 10 bases, with 24 bases between the two germline ends. The germline CDR1 and CDR2 sequences are MNHEY and SMNVEV (reference sequence). This CDR3 contains 17 residues. CDR3 sequence reads: CASSLNSRGGLGSPLHF. The DNA for the CDR3 is TGTGCCAGCAGTCTAAATTCCCGGGGAGGGCTTGGCTCACCCCTCCACTTT.

The chain combines TRBV28 with TRBJ1-1, with 11 nucleotides matching TRBD1. The V segment lost 6 bases and the J segment 4 bases; nucleotides outside the gene matches: 13. This CDR3 is 17 amino acids long. CDR1 is MDHEN, CDR2 SYDVKM, per germline. The CDR3 reads CASRIPRTGGLGTEAFF. CDR3 in DNA: TGTGCCAGCAGAATACCGCGGACAGGGGGCCTCGGCACTGAAGCTTTCTTT.

This chain joins TRBV7-8 and TRBJ2-2, with D maybe TRBD2 (6 bases). The CDR3 is 15 residues long. The V gene lost 4 bases and the J gene lost 0 bases, with 9 bases spanning the gap. Germline V gene data show CDR1 as SGHVS and CDR2 as FQNEAQ. The CDR3 DNA is TGTGCCAGCAGCTCCTCGGGGGCGAACACCGGGGAGCTGTTTTTT. Encoded protein: CASSSSGANTGELFF.

The CDR3 loop is CASSKGTESSYEQYF. In DNA form, the CDR3 reads TGTGCCAGCAGCAAAGGGACAGAGAGCTCCTACGAGCAGTACTTC. The chain combines TRBV21-1 with TRBJ2-7; TRBD1 reflects the table's D call only, with no check against the DNA. TRBV21-1 is marked as a pseudogene. There are 15 residues in the CDR3.

The V and J genes are TRBV28 and TRBJ1-1, with D possibly TRBD1 on 5 matching bases. CDR1 and CDR2 from the germline V gene are MDHEN and SYDVKM. This CDR3 is built from 13 residues. Between the trimmed V and J ends, which lost 2 bases and 1 base, there was a span of 5 bases. The CDR3 is CASSLGGNTEAFF. For the CDR3, the DNA is TGTGCCAGCAGTTTAGGGGGGAACACTGAAGCTTTCTTT.

In this sample, this clone turned up once. The chain combines TRBV10-2 with TRBJ1-6; the D gene is possibly TRBD1 (5 bases). This CDR3 has 14 residues. Trimming removed 3 bases at V and 10 bases at J, with 13 bases between. From germline, CDR1 is WSHSY and CDR2 SAAADI. The CDR3 nucleotides read TGCGCCAGCAGTGATAGGACGCGGGACTCACCCCTCCACTTT. Protein sequence: CASSDRTRDSPLHF.

This clone was counted a single time. CDR3 sequence reads: CASSQEAAADTQYF. CDR3 DNA sequence: TGTGCCAGCAGCCAAGAAGCCGCGGCAGATACGCAGTATTTT. J is TRBJ2-3 and V is TRBV3-1 (or the pseudogene TRBV3-2); unclear D gene. The CDR3 consists of 14 residues. The V end was cut by 0 bases, the J end by 4 bases, with 8 bases between. Germline V gene sequence: CDR1 LGHDT, CDR2 YNNKEL (reference sequence).

The CDR3 loop is CASSRSDRDYGYTF. In nucleotides, the CDR3 is TGTGCCAGCAGCCGGTCGGACAGGGACTATGGCTACACCTTC. This chain links TRBV5-4 with TRBJ1-2; 8 bases are shared with TRBD1. Germline V gene lookup returns CDR1 SGHNT and CDR2 YYREEE (reference sequence). Trimming at V came to 4 bases and at J to 3 bases, leaving 5 bases not matched to a gene. This CDR3 contains 14 residues.

This clone was seen only once. The chain is built from TRBV5-6 and TRBJ1-2; D is ambiguous. This CDR3 comprises 13 residues. V dropped 0 bases and J dropped 2 bases, with 5 bases sitting between them. Germline assignment: CDR1 SGHDT and CDR2 YYEEEE. The CDR3 DNA reads as TGTGCCAGCAGCTTGGTTCAGAACTATGGCTACACCTTC. It codes for CASSLVQNYGYTF.

The rearrangement links TRBV27 to TRBJ1-5; perhaps TRBD1 as D (5 bases). This CDR3 has 12 residues. V was cut by 5 bases and J by 9 bases, with 11 bases left in between. The V gene's germline CDR1 is MNHEY and CDR2 SMNVEV (reference sequence). CDR3 sequence (DNA): TGTGCCAGCAGTCCATCGGGGGGGCCCCAGCATTTT. It yields the protein CASSPSGGPQHF.

This clone was seen a single time. This chain links TRBV3-1 (or the pseudogene TRBV3-2) with TRBJ2-5; 13 nucleotides match TRBD2. The CDR3 extends over 16 amino acids. In germline, CDR1 is LGHDT, CDR2 YNNKEL (reference sequence). J gave up 5 bases and V 5 bases, and 8 bases lay outside the gene matches. CDR3 protein: CASSSRTSGSLETQYF. CDR3 nucleotides: TGTGCCAGCAGCTCAAGGACTAGCGGGAGCCTGGAGACCCAGTACTTC.